This T cell receptor beta chain was captured in a study of blood T cell repertoires in COVID-19. Study-level information: COVID-19 samples collected from the United States, Italy and Spain covered acute and convalescent phases. T cells, B-cell-depleted T cells, or PBMCs provided the cDNA or gDNA that served as material.

The CDR3 consists of 15 residues. Germline lookup yields CDR1 MNHEY and CDR2 SMNVEV (reference sequence). J lost 6 bases, V lost 2 bases, and 4 bases had no gene match. Authors' analysis steps: By means of reference gene primer amplification, nucleated cell counts were estimated. The repertoire was sequenced with immunoSEQ multiplex PCR; TCRdb's copy has only in-frame clones and lacks some. V, J and clone size reflect that table, while D and trimming were determined from the DNA. The table shows a few hundred thousand clones, with around four fifths occurring only once. V is TRBV27 and J is TRBJ2-1; 10 bases align to TRBD2. The sample comprised peripheral blood. The receptor was derived from a man in his fifties with active or convalescent COVID-19. The CDR3 here is CASSLGSGGTNEQFF. The CDR3, as DNA: TGTGCCAGCAGTTTAGGTAGCGGGGGGACCAATGAGCAGTTCTTC.